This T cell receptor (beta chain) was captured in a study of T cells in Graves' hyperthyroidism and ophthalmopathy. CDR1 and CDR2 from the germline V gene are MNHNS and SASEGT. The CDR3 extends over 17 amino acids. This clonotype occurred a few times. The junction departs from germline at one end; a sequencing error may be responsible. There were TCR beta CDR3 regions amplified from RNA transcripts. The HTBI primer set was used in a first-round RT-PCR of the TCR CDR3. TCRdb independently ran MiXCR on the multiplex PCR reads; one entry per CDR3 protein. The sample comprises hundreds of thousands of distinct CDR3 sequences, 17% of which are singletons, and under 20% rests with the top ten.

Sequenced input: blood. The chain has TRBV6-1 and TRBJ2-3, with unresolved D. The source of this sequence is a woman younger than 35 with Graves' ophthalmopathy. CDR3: CAGSPIPQLPSTDTQYF. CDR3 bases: TGTGCCGGCAGTCCGATTCCACAGCTACCTAGCACAGATACGCAGTATTTT.